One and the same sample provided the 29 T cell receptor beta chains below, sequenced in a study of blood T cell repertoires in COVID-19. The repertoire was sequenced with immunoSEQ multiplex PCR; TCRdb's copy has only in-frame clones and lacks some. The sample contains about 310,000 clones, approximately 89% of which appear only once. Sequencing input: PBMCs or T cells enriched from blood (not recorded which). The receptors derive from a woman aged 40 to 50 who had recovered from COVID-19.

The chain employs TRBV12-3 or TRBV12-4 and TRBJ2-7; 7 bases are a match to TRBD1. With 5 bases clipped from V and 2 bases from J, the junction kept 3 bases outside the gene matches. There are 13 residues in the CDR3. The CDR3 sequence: CASSLGQPYEQYF. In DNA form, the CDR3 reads TGTGCCAGCAGTCTGGGACAGCCCTACGAGCAGTACTTC.

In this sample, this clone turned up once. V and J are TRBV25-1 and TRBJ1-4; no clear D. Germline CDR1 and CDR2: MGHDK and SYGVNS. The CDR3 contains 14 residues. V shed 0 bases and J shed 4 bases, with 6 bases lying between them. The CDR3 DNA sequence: TGTGCCAGCAGTGAATACGCCGGTAATGAAAAACTGTTTTTT. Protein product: CASSEYAGNEKLFF.

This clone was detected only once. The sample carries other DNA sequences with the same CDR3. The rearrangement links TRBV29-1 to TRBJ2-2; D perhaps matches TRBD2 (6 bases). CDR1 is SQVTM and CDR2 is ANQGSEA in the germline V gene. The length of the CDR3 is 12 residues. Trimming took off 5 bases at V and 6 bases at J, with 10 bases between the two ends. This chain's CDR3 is CSVSTSPGELFF. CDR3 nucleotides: TGCAGCGTTTCTACTAGCCCCGGGGAGCTGTTTTTT.

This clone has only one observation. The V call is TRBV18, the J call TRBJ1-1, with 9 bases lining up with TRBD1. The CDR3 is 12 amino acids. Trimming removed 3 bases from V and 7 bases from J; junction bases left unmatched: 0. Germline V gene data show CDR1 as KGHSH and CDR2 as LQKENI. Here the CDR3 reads CASSPGQGEAFF. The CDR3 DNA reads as TGTGCCAGCTCACCGGGACAGGGTGAAGCTTTCTTT.

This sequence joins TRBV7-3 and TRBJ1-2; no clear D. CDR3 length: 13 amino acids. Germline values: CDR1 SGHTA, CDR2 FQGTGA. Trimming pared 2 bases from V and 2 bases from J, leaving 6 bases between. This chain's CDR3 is CASSLPGNYGYTF. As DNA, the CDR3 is TGTGCCAGCAGCTTACCAGGAAACTATGGCTACACCTTC. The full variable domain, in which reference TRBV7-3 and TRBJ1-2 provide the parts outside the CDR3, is GAGVSQTPSNKVTEKGKYVELRCDPISGHTALYWYRQSLGQGPEFLIYFQGTGAADDSGLPNDRFFAVRPEGSVSTLKIQRTERGDSAVYLCASSLPGNYGYTFGSGTRLTVV.

The CDR3: CASSLGQGVRSQFF. The CDR3 DNA is TGTGCCAGCTCCCTTGGACAGGGTGTTCGTAGTCAGTTCTTC. The V gene is TRBV18, the J gene TRBJ2-1, with TRBD1 matching 8 bases. With 6 bases clipped from V and 13 bases from J, the junction kept 14 bases outside the gene matches. Germline CDR1 is KGHSH and CDR2 is LQKENI. The CDR3 has 14 residues.

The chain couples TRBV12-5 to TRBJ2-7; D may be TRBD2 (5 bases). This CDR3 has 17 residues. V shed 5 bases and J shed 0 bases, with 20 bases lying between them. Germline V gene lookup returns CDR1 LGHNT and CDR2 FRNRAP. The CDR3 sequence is CASGRPDCPSSSYEQYF. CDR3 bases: TGTGCTAGTGGTAGACCGGACTGCCCATCTTCCTCCTACGAGCAGTACTTC.

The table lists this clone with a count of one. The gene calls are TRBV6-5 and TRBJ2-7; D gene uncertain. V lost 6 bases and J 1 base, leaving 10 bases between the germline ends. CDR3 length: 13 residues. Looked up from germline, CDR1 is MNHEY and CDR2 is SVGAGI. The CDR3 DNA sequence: TGTGCCAGCAGACAGATGGCGTCCTACGAGCAGTACTTC. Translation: CASRQMASYEQYF.

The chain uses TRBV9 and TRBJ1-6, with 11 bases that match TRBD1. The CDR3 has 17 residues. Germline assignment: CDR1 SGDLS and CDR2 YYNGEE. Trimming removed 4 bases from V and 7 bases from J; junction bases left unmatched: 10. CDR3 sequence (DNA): TGTGCCAGCAGCATCGGACAGGGGGCAACTTCCAATTCACCCCTCCACTTT. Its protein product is CASSIGQGATSNSPLHF. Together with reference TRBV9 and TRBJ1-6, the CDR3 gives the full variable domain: DSGVTQTPKHLITATGQRVTLRCSPRSGDLSVYWYQQSLDQGLQFLIQYYNGEERAKGNILERFSAQQFPDLHSELNLSSLELGDSALYFCASSIGQGATSNSPLHFGNGTRLTVT.

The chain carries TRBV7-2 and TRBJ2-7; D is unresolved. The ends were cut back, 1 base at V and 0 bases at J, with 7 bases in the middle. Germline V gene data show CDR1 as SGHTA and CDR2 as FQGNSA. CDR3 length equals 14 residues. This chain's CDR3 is CASSLVESSYEQYF. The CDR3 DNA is TGTGCCAGCAGCTTAGTGGAGAGCTCCTACGAGCAGTACTTC. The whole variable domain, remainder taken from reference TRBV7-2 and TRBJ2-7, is GAGVSQSPSNKVTEKGKDVELRCDPISGHTALYWYRQSLGQGLEFLIYFQGNSAPDKSGLPSDRFSAERTGGSVSTLTIQRTQQEDSAVYLCASSLVESSYEQYFGPGTRLTVT.

In DNA, the CDR3 is TGTGCCAGCTCCCTGGCGGGAGGGCCAGATACGCAGTATTTT. It is translated as CASSLAGGPDTQYF. The genes are TRBV18 and TRBJ2-3; 9 nucleotides match TRBD2. V gave up 6 bases and J gave up 4 bases; unmatched junction bases: 5. CDR1 and CDR2 from the germline V gene are KGHSH and LQKENI. The CDR3 sequence is 14 residues long.

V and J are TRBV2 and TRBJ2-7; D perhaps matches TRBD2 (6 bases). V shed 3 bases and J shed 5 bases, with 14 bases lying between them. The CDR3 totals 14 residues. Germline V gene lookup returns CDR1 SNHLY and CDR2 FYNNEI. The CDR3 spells CASSDVEGWDEQYF. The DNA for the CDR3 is TGTGCCAGCAGTGACGTGGAGGGATGGGACGAGCAGTACTTC.

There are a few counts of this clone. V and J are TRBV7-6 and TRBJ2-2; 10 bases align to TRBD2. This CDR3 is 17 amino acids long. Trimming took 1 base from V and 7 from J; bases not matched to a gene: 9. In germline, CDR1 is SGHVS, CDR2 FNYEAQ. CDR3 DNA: TGTGCCAGCAGCTTAGTGTTGGCTAGCGGGAGTTTCGGGGAGCTGTTTTTT. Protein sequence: CASSLVLASGSFGELFF.

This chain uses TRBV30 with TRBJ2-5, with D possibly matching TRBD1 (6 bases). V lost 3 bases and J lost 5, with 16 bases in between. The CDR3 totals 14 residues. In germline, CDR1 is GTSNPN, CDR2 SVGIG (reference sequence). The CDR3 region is CAWSSGPRGETQYF. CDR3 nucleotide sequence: TGTGCCTGGAGCTCCGGGCCTAGGGGGGAGACCCAGTACTTC.

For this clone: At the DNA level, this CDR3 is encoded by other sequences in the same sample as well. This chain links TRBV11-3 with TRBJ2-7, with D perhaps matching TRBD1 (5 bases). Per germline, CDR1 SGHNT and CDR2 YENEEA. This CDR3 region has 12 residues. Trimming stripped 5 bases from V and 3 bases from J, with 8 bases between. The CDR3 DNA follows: TGTGCCAGCAGCCTAAGGGGCTACGAGCAGTACTTC. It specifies CASSLRGYEQYF.

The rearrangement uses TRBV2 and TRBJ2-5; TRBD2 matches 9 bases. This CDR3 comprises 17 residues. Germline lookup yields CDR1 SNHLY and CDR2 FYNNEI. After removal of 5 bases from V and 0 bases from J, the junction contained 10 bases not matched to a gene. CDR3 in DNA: TGTGCCAGCAGTACCCAAGGGAGCGGGGGGTACCAAGAGACCCAGTACTTC. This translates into CASSTQGSGGYQETQYF. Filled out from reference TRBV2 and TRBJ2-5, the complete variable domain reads EPEVTQTPSHQVTQMGQEVILRCVPISNHLYFYWYRQILGQKVEFLVSFYNNEISEKSEIFDDQFSVERPDGSNFTLKIRSTKLEDSAMYFCASSTQGSGGYQETQYFGPGTRLLVL.

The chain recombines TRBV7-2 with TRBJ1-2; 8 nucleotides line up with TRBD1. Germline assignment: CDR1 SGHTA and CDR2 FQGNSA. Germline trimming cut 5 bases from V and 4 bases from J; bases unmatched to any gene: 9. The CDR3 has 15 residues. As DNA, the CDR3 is TGTGCCAGCAGCGGGCCGGGACAGGTTCTCTATGGCTACACCTTC. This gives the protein CASSGPGQVLYGYTF. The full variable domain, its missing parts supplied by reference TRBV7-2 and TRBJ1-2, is GAGVSQSPSNKVTEKGKDVELRCDPISGHTALYWYRQSLGQGLEFLIYFQGNSAPDKSGLPSDRFSAERTGGSVSTLTIQRTQQEDSAVYLCASSGPGQVLYGYTFGSGTRLTVV.

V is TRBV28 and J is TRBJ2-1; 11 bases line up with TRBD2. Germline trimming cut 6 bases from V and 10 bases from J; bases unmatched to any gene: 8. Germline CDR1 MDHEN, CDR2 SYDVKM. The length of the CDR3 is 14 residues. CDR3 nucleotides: TGTGCCAGCAGCTCTAGCGGGGGGAAGATAGAGCAGTTCTTC. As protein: CASSSSGGKIEQFF.

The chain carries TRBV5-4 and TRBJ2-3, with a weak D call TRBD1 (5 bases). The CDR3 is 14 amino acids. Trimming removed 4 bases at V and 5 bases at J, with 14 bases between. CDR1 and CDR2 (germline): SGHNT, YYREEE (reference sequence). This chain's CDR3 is CASSRSGQRDTQYF. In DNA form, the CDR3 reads TGTGCCAGCAGCCGATCAGGGCAAAGAGATACGCAGTATTTT.

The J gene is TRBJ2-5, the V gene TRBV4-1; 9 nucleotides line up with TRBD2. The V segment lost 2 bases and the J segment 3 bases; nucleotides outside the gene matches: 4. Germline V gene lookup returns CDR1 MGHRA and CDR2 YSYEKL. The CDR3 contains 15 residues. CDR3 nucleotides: TGCGCCAGCAGCCAACTTTTAGCGGGGGAAGAGACCCAGTACTTC. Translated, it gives CASSQLLAGEETQYF.

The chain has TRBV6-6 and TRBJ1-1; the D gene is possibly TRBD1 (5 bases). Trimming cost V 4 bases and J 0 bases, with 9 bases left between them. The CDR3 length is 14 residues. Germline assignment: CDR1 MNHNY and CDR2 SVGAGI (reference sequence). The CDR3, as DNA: TGTGCCAGCAGTTTGTTACAGGTGAACACTGAAGCTTTCTTT. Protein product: CASSLLQVNTEAFF.

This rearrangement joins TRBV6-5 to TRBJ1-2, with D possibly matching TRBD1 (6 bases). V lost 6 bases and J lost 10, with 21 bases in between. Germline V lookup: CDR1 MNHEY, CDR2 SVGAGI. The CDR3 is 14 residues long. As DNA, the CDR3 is TGTGCCAGCAGCCACAGGGCTGCGCCCCACCCCTACACCTTC. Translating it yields CASSHRAAPHPYTF.

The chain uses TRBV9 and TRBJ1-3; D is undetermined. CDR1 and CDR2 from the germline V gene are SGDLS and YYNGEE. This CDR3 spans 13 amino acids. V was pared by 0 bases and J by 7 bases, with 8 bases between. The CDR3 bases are TGTGCCAGCAGCGTAGATCGGGTGAACACCATATATTTT. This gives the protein CASSVDRVNTIYF.

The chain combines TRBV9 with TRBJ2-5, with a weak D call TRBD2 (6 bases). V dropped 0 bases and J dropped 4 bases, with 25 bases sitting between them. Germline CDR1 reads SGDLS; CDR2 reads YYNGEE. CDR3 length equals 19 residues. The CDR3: CASSVGPQLWGEDLETQYF. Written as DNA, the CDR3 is TGTGCCAGCAGCGTAGGTCCCCAATTGTGGGGGGAAGATTTAGAGACCCAGTACTTC.

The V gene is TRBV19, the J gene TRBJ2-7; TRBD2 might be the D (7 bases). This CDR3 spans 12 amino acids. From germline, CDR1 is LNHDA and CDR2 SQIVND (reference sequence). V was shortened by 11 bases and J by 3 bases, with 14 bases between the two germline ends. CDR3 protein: CAAGAGYYEQYF. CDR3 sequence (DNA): TGTGCCGCGGGGGCAGGGTACTACGAGCAGTACTTC.

The CDR3 DNA is TGCAGCGTTGCAGGGGGTAACTCCTACGAGCAGTACTTC. Translated, it gives CSVAGGNSYEQYF. V usage is TRBV29-1 and J usage is TRBJ2-7; TRBD1 aligns across 7 bases. CDR3 length: 13 residues. Germline loops: CDR1 SQVTM, CDR2 ANQGSEA. After removal of 4 bases from V and 0 bases from J, the junction contained 3 bases not matched to a gene.

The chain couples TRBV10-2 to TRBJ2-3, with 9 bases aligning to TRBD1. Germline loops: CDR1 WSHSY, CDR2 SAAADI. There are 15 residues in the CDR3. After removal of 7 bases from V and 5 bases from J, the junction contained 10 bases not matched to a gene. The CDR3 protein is CASTRDRDGEDTQYF. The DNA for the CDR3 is TGCGCCAGCACCAGGGACAGGGACGGCGAAGATACGCAGTATTTT.

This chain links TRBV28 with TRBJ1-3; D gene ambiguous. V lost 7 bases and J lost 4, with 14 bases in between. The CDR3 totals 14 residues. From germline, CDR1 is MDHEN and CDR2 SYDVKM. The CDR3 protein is CASTVEDMGNTIYF. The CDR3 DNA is TGTGCCAGCACCGTCGAAGACATGGGAAACACCATATATTTT.

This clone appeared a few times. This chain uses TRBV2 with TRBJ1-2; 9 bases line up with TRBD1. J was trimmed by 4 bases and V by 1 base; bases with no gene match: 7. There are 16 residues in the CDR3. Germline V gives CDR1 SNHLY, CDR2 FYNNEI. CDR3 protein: CASSEGTGDSVYGYTF. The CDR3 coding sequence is TGTGCCAGCAGTGAAGGGACAGGGGACAGTGTCTATGGCTACACCTTC.